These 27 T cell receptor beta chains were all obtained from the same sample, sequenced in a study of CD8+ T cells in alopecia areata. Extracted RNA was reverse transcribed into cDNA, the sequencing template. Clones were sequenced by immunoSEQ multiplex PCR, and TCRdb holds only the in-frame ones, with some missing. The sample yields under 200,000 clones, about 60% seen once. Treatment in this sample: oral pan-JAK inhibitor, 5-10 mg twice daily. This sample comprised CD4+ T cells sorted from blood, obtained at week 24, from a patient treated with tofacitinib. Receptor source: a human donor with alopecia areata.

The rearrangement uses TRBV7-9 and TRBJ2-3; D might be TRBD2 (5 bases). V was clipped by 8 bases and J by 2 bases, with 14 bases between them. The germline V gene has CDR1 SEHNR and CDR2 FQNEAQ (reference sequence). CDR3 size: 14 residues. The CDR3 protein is CASGDGILTDTQYF. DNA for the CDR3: TGTGCCAGCGGAGACGGGATCCTCACAGATACGCAGTATTTT.

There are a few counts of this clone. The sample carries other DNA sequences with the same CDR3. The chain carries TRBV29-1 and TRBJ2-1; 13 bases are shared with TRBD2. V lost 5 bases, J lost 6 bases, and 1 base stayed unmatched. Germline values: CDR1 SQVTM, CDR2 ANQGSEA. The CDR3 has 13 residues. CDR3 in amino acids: CSVRLAGGNEQFF. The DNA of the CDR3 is TGCAGCGTTCGACTAGCGGGGGGCAATGAGCAGTTCTTC.

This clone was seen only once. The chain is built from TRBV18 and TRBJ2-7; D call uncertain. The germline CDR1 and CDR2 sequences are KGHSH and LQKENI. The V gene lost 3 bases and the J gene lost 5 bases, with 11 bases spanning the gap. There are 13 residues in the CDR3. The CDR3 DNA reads TGTGCCAGCTCACCTCCGACCCGGGACGAGCAGTACTTC. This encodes CASSPPTRDEQYF.

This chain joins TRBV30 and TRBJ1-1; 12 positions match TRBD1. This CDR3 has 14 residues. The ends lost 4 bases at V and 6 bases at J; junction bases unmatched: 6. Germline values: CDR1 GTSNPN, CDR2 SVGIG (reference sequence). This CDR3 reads CAWKGQGAFAEAFF. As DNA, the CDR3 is TGTGCCTGGAAGGGACAGGGGGCGTTCGCTGAAGCTTTCTTT. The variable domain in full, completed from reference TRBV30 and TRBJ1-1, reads SQTIHQWPATLVQPVGSPLSLECTVEGTSNPNLYWYRQAAGRGLQLLFYSVGIGQISSEVPQNLSASRPQDRQFILSSKKLLLSDSGFYLCAWKGQGAFAEAFFGQGTRLTVV.

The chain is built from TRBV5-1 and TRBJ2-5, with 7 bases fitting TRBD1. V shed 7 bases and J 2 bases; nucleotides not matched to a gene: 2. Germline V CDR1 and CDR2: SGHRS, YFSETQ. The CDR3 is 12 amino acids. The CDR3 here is CASSGQQETQYF. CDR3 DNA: TGCGCCAGCTCGGGACAGCAAGAGACCCAGTACTTC.

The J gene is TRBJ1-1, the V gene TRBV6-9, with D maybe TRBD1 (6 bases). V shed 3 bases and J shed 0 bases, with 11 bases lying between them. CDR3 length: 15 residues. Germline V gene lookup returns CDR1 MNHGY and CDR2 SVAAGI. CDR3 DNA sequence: TGTGCCAGCAGTTACATATACAGGGTGAACACTGAAGCTTTCTTT. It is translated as CASSYIYRVNTEAFF.

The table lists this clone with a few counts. This chain's CDR3 is CASSPPVGVGANVLTF. Written as DNA, the CDR3 is TGTGCCAGCTCACCACCGGTGGGAGTTGGGGCCAACGTCCTGACTTTC. The gene calls are TRBV18 and TRBJ2-6, with TRBD2 as a possible D gene (5 bases). V gave up 0 bases and J gave up 3 bases, with 9 bases separating them. Germline values: CDR1 KGHSH, CDR2 LQKENI. The CDR3 extends over 16 amino acids. The full variable domain, completed using reference TRBV18 and TRBJ2-6, is NAGVMQNPRHLVRRRGQEARLRCSPMKGHSHVYWYRQLPEEGLKFMVYLQKENIIDESGMPKERFSAEFPKEGPSILRIQQVVRGDSAAYFCASSPPVGVGANVLTFGAGSRLTVL.

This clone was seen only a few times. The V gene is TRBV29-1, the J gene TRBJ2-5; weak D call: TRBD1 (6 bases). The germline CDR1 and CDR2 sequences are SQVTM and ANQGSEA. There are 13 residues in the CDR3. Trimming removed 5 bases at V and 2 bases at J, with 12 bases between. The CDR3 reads CSVTGRLQETQYF. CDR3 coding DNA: TGCAGCGTTACAGGGCGGTTACAAGAGACCCAGTACTTC. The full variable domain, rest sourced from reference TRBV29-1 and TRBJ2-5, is SAVISQKPSRDICQRGTSLTIQCQVDSQVTMMFWYRQQPGQSLTLIATANQGSEATYESGFVIDKFPISRPNLTFSTLTVSNMSPEDSSIYLCSVTGRLQETQYFGPGTRLLVL.

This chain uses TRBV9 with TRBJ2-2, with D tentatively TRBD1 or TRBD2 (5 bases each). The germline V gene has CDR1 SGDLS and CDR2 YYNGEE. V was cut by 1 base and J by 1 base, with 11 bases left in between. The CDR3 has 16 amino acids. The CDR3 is CASSVWLRGNTGELFF. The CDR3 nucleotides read TGTGCCAGCAGCGTATGGCTGAGGGGGAACACCGGGGAGCTGTTTTTT.

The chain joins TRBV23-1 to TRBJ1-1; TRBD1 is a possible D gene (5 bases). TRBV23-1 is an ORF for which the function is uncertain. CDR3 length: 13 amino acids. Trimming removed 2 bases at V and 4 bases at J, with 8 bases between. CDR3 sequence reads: CASSQQGVTEAFF. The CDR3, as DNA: TGCGCCAGCAGTCAACAAGGGGTCACTGAAGCTTTCTTT.

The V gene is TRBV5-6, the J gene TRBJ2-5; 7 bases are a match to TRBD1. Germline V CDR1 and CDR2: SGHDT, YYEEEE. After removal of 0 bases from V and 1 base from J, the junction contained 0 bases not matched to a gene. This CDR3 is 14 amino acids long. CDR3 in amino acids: CASSLGTGQETQYF. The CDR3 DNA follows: TGTGCCAGCAGCTTGGGGACAGGCCAAGAGACCCAGTACTTC.

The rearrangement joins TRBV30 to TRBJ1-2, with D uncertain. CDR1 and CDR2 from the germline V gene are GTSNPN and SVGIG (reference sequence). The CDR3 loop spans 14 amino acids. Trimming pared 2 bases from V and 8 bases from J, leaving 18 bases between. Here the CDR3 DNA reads TGTGCCTGGAGTAAGCCACCTACCACCGGCGGCTACACCTTC. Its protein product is CAWSKPPTTGGYTF.

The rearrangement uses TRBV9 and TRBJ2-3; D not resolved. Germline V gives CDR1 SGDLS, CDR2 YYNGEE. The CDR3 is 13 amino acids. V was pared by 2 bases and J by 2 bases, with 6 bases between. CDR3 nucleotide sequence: TGTGCCAGCAGCGTGTTCATCACAGATACGCAGTATTTT. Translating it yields CASSVFITDTQYF.

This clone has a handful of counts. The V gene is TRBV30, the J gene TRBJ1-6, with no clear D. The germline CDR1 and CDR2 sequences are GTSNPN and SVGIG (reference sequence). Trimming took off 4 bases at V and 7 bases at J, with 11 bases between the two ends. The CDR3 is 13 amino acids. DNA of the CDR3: TGTGCCTGGAAGGGCAGCGGAAATTCACCCCTCCACTTT. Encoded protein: CAWKGSGNSPLHF.

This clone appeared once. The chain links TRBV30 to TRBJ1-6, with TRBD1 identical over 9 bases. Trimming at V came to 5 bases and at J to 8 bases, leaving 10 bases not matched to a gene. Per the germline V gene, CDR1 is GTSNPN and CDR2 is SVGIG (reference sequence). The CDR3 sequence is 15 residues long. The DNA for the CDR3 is TGTGCCTGGGTACACCAACAGGGGGCCGATTCACCCCTCCACTTT. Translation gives CAWVHQQGADSPLHF.

CDR3 bases: TGTGCCACCAGCGCCGGCCACAGGGGTCTGAATGAGCAGTTCTTC. Translated: CATSAGHRGLNEQFF. The chain uses TRBV15 and TRBJ2-1; 7 nucleotides agree with TRBD1. CDR1 and CDR2 (germline): LNHNV, YYDKDF (reference sequence). This CDR3 region has 15 residues. Trimming took 5 bases from V and 7 from J; bases not matched to a gene: 11.

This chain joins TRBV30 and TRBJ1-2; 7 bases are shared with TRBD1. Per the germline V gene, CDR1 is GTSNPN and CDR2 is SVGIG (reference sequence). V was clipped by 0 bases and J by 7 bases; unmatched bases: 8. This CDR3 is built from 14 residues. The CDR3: CAWSVRRGSTGYTF. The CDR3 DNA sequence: TGTGCCTGGAGTGTACGCAGGGGGAGTACTGGCTACACCTTC.

The CDR3 sequence is CASRPTGLGVTDTQYF. For the CDR3, the DNA is TGCGCCAGCAGGCCTACAGGGTTAGGTGTGACAGATACGCAGTATTTT. The chain uses TRBV4-1 and TRBJ2-3, with D perhaps TRBD1 (6 bases). Trimming removed 6 bases at V and 3 bases at J, with 19 bases between. The CDR3 totals 16 residues. Germline V gene data show CDR1 as MGHRA and CDR2 as YSYEKL.

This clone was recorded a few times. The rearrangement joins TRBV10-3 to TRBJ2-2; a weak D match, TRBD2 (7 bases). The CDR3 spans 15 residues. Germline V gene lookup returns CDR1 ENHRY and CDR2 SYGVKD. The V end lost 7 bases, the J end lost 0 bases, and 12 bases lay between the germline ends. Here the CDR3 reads CAIKAGASNTGELFF. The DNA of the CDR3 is TGTGCCATCAAGGCGGGGGCCTCGAACACCGGGGAGCTGTTTTTT.

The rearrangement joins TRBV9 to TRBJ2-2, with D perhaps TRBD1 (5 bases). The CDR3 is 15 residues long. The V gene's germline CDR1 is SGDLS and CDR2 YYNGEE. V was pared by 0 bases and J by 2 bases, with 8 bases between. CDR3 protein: CASSVVQGNTGELFF. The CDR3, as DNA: TGTGCCAGCAGCGTAGTCCAGGGAAACACCGGGGAGCTGTTTTTT.

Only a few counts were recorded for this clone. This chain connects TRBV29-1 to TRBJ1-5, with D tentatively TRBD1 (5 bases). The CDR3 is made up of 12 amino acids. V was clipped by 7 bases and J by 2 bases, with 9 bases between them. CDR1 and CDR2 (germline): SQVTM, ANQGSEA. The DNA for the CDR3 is TGCAGCGCCAGGGTAGGCAATCAGCCCCAGCATTTT. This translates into CSARVGNQPQHF.

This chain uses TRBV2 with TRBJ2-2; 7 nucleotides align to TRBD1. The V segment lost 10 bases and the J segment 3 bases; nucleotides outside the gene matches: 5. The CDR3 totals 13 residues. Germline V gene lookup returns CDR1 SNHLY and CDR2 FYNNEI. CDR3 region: CATLTGDTGELFF. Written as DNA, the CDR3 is TGTGCCACTCTAACAGGGGACACCGGGGAGCTGTTTTTT.

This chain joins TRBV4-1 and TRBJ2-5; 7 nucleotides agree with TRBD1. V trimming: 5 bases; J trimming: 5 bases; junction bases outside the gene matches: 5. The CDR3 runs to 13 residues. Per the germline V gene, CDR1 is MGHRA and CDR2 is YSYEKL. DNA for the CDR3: TGCGCCAGCAGCACGACAGGGCGGGAGACCCAGTACTTC. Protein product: CASSTTGRETQYF.

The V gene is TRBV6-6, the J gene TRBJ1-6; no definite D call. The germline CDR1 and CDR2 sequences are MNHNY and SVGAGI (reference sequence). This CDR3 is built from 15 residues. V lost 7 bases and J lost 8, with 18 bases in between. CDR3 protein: CASTSPGSRYSPLHF. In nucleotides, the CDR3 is TGTGCCAGCACGTCTCCCGGCAGCCGATATTCACCCCTCCACTTT.

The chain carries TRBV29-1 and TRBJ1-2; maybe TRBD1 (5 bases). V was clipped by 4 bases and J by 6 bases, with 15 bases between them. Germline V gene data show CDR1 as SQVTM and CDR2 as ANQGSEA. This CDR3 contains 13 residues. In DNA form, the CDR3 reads TGCAGCGTTGTTGGGCAGGGAGGGAATGGCTACACCTTC. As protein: CSVVGQGGNGYTF.

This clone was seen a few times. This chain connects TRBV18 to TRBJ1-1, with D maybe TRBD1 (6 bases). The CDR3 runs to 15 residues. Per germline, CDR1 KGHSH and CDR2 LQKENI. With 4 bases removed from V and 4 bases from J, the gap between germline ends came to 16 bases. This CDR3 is CASSLTQGLGTEAFF. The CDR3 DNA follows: TGTGCCAGCTCACTAACCCAGGGGCTAGGCACTGAAGCTTTCTTT.

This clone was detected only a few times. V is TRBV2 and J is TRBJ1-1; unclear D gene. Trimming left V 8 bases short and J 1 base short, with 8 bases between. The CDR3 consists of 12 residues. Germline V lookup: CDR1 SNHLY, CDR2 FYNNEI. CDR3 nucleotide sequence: TGTGCCAGCGAGGAACCGAACACTGAAGCTTTCTTT. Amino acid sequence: CASEEPNTEAFF.